This T cell receptor (beta chain) originates from a study of T-cell reconstitution after alpha-beta-depleted transplantation in children. A TCRbeta library incorporating unique molecular identifiers was prepared. Each CDR3 protein is one row after TCRdb ran MiXCR on the PCR reads. Of a few hundred thousand distinct CDR3 sequences listed, over 8% are singletons. In germline, CDR1 is LGHDT, CDR2 YNNKEL (reference sequence). The V segment lost 7 bases and the J segment 4 bases; nucleotides outside the gene matches: 9. The CDR3 covers 14 residues. The sequences come from PBMCs from the stem cell graft donor, collected from the stem cell graft. V and J are TRBV3-1 and TRBJ1-1, with 7 bases lining up with TRBD1. The sequence derives from a human donor who donated a stem cell graft to a child with SCID. The CDR3 here is CASTATGKGTEAFF. The CDR3 DNA sequence: TGTGCCAGCACCGCGACAGGGAAGGGCACTGAAGCTTTCTTT. Looking up the rest from reference TRBV3-1 and TRBJ1-1 gives the full variable domain: DTAVSQTPKYLVTQMGNDKSIKCEQNLGHDTMYWYKQDSKKFLKIMFSYNNKELIINETVPNRFSPKSPDKAHLNLHINSLELGDSAVYFCASTATGKGTEAFFGQGTRLTVV.